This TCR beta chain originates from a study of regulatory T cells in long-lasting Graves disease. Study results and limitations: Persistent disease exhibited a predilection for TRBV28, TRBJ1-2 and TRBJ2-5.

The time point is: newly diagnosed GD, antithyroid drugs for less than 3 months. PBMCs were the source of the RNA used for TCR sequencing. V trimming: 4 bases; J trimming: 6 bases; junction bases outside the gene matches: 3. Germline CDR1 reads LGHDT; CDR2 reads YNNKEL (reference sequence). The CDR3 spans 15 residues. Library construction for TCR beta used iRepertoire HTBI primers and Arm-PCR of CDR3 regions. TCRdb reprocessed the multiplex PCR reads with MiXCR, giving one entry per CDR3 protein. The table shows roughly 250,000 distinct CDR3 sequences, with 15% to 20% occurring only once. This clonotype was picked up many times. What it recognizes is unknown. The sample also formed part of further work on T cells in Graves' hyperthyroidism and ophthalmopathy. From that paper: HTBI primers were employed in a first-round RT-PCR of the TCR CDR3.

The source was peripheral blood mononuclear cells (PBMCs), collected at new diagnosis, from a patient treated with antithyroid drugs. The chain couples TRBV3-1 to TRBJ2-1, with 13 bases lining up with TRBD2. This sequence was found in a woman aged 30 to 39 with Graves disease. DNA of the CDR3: TGTGCCAGCAGCCCGGGACTAGCGGGGACCAATGAGCAGTTCTTC. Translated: CASSPGLAGTNEQFF.